This entry features one T cell receptor beta chain sequence. Its target is unknown. Treatment meaning: approximately 18 received Ad26.COV2.S at low or high dose, single or two shots; about 5 received placebo; per-sample allocation not given. Material that was analyzed had been drawn on day 63 after the first vaccine or placebo injection. These data are taken from a study of Ad26.COV2.S vaccination and SARS-CoV-2 variants. Whole-study findings and limits: Measurements of TCR breadth and depth may have given underestimates of the total T cell responses. Comparability of non-spike TCR breadth was observed across vaccine and placebo recipients.

Assay used: immunoSEQ multiplex PCR; TCRdb lists only in-frame clones, some missing. The repertoire holds about 350,000 clones, 86% seen once, with approximately 12% in the top ten. V gave up 4 bases and J gave up 6 bases; unmatched junction bases: 4. Germline V gene lookup returns CDR1 SGDLS and CDR2 YYNGEE. This CDR3 has 14 residues. This chain links TRBV9 with TRBJ2-2; TRBD1 agrees at 9 bases. This specimen consisted of peripheral blood, obtained in a trial of Ad26.COV2.S vaccine versus placebo. This TCR came from a person between 18 and 65 years old who received the Ad26.COV2.S COVID-19 vaccine or a placebo. The CDR3 loop reads CASSPRTGAGELFF. For the CDR3, the DNA is TGTGCCAGCAGCCCACGGACAGGGGCCGGGGAGCTGTTTTTT.